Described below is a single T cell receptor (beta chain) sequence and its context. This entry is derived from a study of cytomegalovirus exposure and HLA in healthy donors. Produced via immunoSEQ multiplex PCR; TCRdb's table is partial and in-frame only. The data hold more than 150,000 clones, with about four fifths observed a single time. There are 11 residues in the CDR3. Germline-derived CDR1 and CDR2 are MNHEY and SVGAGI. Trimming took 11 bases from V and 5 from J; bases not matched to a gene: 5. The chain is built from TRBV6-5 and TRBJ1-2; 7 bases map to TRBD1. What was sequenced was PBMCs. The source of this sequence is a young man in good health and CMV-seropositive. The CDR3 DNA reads TGTGCCTCCAGGGGGTGGTATGGCTACACCTTC. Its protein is CASRGWYGYTF.